These T cell receptor beta chains were read from a single sample in a study of graft-versus-host responses after intestinal transplantation. Their specific antigens are unknown. Some clones are missing from TCRdb's copy, which holds only in-frame ones; the method was immunoSEQ multiplex PCR. The sample contains approximately 85,000 clones, about 93% of which appear only once. Sample: unstimulated CD8+ T cells sorted from spleen or lymph node cells, taken before transplant. Receptors originate from a human donor who was the organ donor for an intestinal transplant. Each CDR3 is given with its conserved first and last residue. The order of the fields is V gene, D gene, clone size, J gene, CDR3 protein, CDR3 DNA. The D gene is left open where the match is weak. Part of the rows lack a size; the others show once, few, many or a class for expanded clones.

TRBV27,TRBD2,NA,TRBJ2-2,CASSLRGAGELFF,TGTGCCAGCAGTTTGCGGGGGGCCGGGGAGCTGTTTTTT
TRBV5-4,TRBD2,NA,TRBJ2-7,CASSVDSGILSPYEQYF,TGTGCCAGCAGCGTCGACAGCGGGATCCTTTCCCCCTACGAGCAGTACTTC
TRBV30,NA,NA,TRBJ1-5,CAWRPRQNNQPQHF,TGTGCCTGGAGACCGCGACAGAACAATCAGCCCCAGCATTTT
TRBV23-1,TRBD2,NA,TRBJ2-1,CASSHPTSGSYNEQFF,TGCGCCAGCAGTCACCCGACTAGCGGGTCCTACAATGAGCAGTTCTTC
TRBV10-1,TRBD1,NA,TRBJ2-7,CASSTGTGIIWGEGRHYEQYF,TGCGCCAGCAGTACCGGGACAGGGATTATATGGGGGGAGGGCCGACACTACGAGCAGTACTTC
TRBV2,NA,NA,TRBJ2-7,CASSYPRQGRVYEQYF,TGTGCCAGCAGCTACCCGCGACAGGGGAGGGTTTACGAGCAGTACTTC
TRBV28,TRBD1,NA,TRBJ2-7,CASSTWTGTYEQYF,TGTGCCAGCAGCACCTGGACAGGGACCTACGAGCAGTACTTC
TRBV19,NA,NA,TRBJ1-1,CASRDAGSVWAFF,TGTGCCAGTAGGGACGCAGGGTCAGTGTGGGCTTTCTTT
TRBV4-3,NA,NA,TRBJ2-7,CASSQEYGYEQYF,TGCGCCAGCAGCCAAGAGTACGGCTACGAGCAGTACTTC
TRBV30,NA,NA,TRBJ1-1,CACRRQVNTEAFF,TGTGCCTGCAGACGACAGGTAAACACTGAAGCTTTCTTT
TRBV27,TRBD2,NA,TRBJ2-1,CASNGSGGGEQFF,TGTGCCAGCAACGGTAGCGGGGGCGGTGAGCAGTTCTTC
TRBV5-1,TRBD1,NA,TRBJ2-7,CASRPTGAYEQYF,TGCGCCAGCAGGCCTACAGGGGCTTACGAGCAGTACTTC
TRBV7-6,NA,NA,TRBJ1-1,CASSNQGNTEAFF,TGTGCCAGCAGCAATCAGGGTAACACTGAAGCTTTCTTT
TRBV13,NA,once,TRBJ2-3,CASSPRRELADTQYF,TGTGCCAGCAGCCCCCGCCGGGAACTCGCAGATACGCAGTATTTT
TRBV28,NA,NA,TRBJ2-2,CASSLLHREENTGELFF,TGTGCCAGCAGTTTACTACATCGGGAAGAGAACACCGGGGAGCTGTTTTTT
TRBV10-3,NA,NA,TRBJ2-1,CAISESGGEQFF,TGTGCCATCAGTGAGTCGGGGGGTGAGCAGTTCTTC
TRBV6-5,NA,NA,TRBJ1-1,CASRFAGVYTEAFF,TGTGCCAGCAGGTTCGCGGGGGTTTACACTGAAGCTTTCTTT
TRBV5-3,TRBD2,once,TRBJ2-6,CARPQGEGPPSGANVLTF,TGTGCCAGACCCCAAGGGGAGGGGCCCCCTTCTGGGGCCAACGTCCTGACTTTC
TRBV5-4,TRBD1,once,TRBJ1-1,CASSLPRGQRNTEAFF,TGTGCCAGCAGCTTGCCACGGGGACAGAGGAACACTGAAGCTTTCTTT
TRBV18,NA,NA,TRBJ2-1,CASSPLLGDEQFF,TGTGCCAGCTCACCATTACTCGGTGATGAGCAGTTCTTC
TRBV7-9,NA,NA,TRBJ2-1,CASSLGGLRNEQFF,TGTGCCAGCAGCTTAGGAGGACTCAGAAACGAGCAGTTCTTC
TRBV9,TRBD2,NA,TRBJ2-5,CASSVRGTSLRETQYF,TGTGCCAGCAGCGTTAGAGGGACTAGTCTTAGAGAGACCCAGTACTTC
TRBV27,TRBD2,once,TRBJ2-3,CASSFLAGTDTQYF,TGTGCCAGCAGTTTCCTAGCGGGGACAGATACGCAGTATTTT
TRBV30,NA,NA,TRBJ2-2,CAWREGGTNTGELFF,TGTGCCTGGAGAGAAGGGGGAACGAACACCGGGGAGCTGTTTTTT
TRBV27,TRBD2,once,TRBJ2-1,CASSLLRAGTTRFYNEQFF,TGTGCCAGCAGTTTATTGCGTGCCGGGACTACCAGATTCTACAATGAGCAGTTCTTC
TRBV27,NA,NA,TRBJ2-7,CASRGAGVAGEQYF,TGTGCCAGCAGGGGGGCGGGGGTGGCGGGCGAGCAGTACTTC
TRBV5-4,TRBD1,few,TRBJ2-7,CASSFRDRASYEQYF,TGTGCCAGCAGCTTCCGGGACAGGGCCTCCTACGAGCAGTACTTC
TRBV5-6,NA,NA,TRBJ2-5,CASRLQGTFQETQYF,TGTGCCAGCAGACTACAGGGTACTTTTCAAGAGACCCAGTACTTC
TRBV28,NA,once,TRBJ2-1,CASSLPGVYNEQFF,TGTGCCAGCAGTTTACCGGGGGTTTACAATGAGCAGTTCTTC
TRBV27,TRBD2,NA,TRBJ2-2,CASSQTSLAGGFIAGELFF,TGTGCCAGCAGTCAGACGTCACTAGCGGGAGGTTTTATAGCCGGGGAGCTGTTTTTT
TRBV27,NA,NA,TRBJ1-2,CASSARDRSGGYTF,TGTGCCAGCAGTGCGCGGGACCGGTCGGGGGGCTACACCTTC
TRBV6-5,NA,NA,TRBJ1-2,CASSSGERDYGYTF,TGTGCCAGCAGCTCAGGGGAGCGCGACTATGGCTACACCTTC
TRBV19,NA,NA,TRBJ2-3,CASSHPGLNTQYF,TGTGCCAGTAGTCACCCTGGGCTAAATACGCAGTATTTT
TRBV5-1,TRBD2,NA,TRBJ2-1,CASSFYSSGYNEQFF,TGCGCCAGCAGCTTTTATTCTAGCGGCTACAATGAGCAGTTCTTC
TRBV27,NA,NA,TRBJ2-5,CASSLDRETQYF,TGTGCCAGCAGTTTAGATCGGGAGACCCAGTACTTC
TRBV29-1,TRBD2,NA,TRBJ2-1,CSVGGTSGYYNEQFF,TGCAGCGTGGGGGGGACTAGCGGGTACTACAATGAGCAGTTCTTC
TRBV10-3,NA,NA,TRBJ2-7,CAISPDTDLYEQYF,TGTGCCATCAGCCCGGACACGGACCTCTACGAGCAGTACTTC
TRBV9,TRBD2,NA,TRBJ2-4,CASSGREGIQYF,TGTGCCAGCAGCGGAAGGGAGGGCATTCAGTACTTC
TRBV5-4,NA,NA,TRBJ2-7,CASSGEGYEQYF,TGTGCCAGCAGCGGAGAGGGCTACGAGCAGTACTTC
TRBV9,TRBD1,NA,TRBJ1-3,CASSGRDRGDTIYF,TGTGCCAGCAGCGGCCGGGACAGGGGTGACACCATATATTTT
TRBV7-2,NA,NA,TRBJ2-5,CASSPPLGVQETQYF,TGTGCCAGCAGCCCTCCCCTCGGGGTCCAAGAGACCCAGTACTTC
TRBV7-3,TRBD2,NA,TRBJ2-1,CASSLVGGRSNEQFF,TGTGCCAGCAGCTTAGTTGGCGGGAGGTCCAATGAGCAGTTCTTC
TRBV2,TRBD2,NA,TRBJ2-1,CASSSGTSGGSVSYNEQFF,TGTGCCAGCAGCTCCGGGACTAGCGGTGGGAGCGTCTCCTACAATGAGCAGTTCTTC
TRBV7-9,TRBD1,NA,TRBJ1-2,CASSPATGVSYTF,TGTGCCAGCAGCCCCGCGACAGGGGTGAGTTACACCTTC
TRBV4-3,TRBD2,NA,TRBJ2-1,CASSPGTTLATEQFF,TGCGCCAGCAGCCCAGGGACTACCCTCGCTACTGAGCAGTTCTTC
TRBV5-5,NA,NA,TRBJ2-7,CASSLVYGDEQYF,TGTGCCAGCAGCTTGGTATACGGGGACGAGCAGTACTTC